One sample yielded the 18 T cell receptor beta chains listed below, sequenced in a study of shared clonotypes between healthy human individuals. The naive CD8 population came from CD45RO-negative cells selected for CCR7, without terminally differentiated effector memory CD45RA+ cells. Libraries were prepared by immunoSEQ multiplex PCR; TCRdb keeps only in-frame clonotypes and omits some of them. Of fewer than 850,000 clones listed, roughly 96% were seen once; the top ten hold less than 0.25%. The source material was naive CD8+ T cells sorted from blood. Every receptor here comes from a man aged 30 to 39 in good health.

The rearrangement uses TRBV7-9 and TRBJ2-7, with D possibly being TRBD1 (6 bases). The CDR3 spans 15 residues. V dropped 2 bases and J dropped 6 bases, with 17 bases sitting between them. CDR1 and CDR2 from the germline V gene are SEHNR and FQNEAQ (reference sequence). This CDR3 is CASSLSTGQALEQYF. The CDR3 DNA reads as TGTGCCAGCAGCTTATCTACGGGACAAGCCCTCGAGCAGTACTTC.

V usage is TRBV27 and J usage is TRBJ2-1; 10 positions match TRBD1. After removal of 6 bases from V and 7 bases from J, the junction contained 15 bases not matched to a gene. CDR1 MNHEY and CDR2 SMNVEV come from the germline V gene (reference sequence). This CDR3 is 17 amino acids long. CDR3 region: CASSYGTGDPLGNEQFF. CDR3 DNA: TGTGCCAGCAGCTACGGGACAGGGGACCCCTTGGGGAATGAGCAGTTCTTC.

V usage is TRBV27 and J usage is TRBJ2-1, with TRBD1 identical over 9 bases. Trimming removed 2 bases from V and 9 bases from J; junction bases left unmatched: 5. CDR3 length: 14 amino acids. Germline CDR1 and CDR2: MNHEY and SMNVEV (reference sequence). CDR3 amino acids: CASSLGTGIGEQFF. The CDR3 DNA reads TGTGCCAGCAGTTTAGGGACAGGGATTGGTGAGCAGTTCTTC.

This chain uses TRBV7-9 with TRBJ2-7; D uncertain. The CDR3 sequence is 15 residues long. CDR1 SEHNR and CDR2 FQNEAQ come from the germline V gene (reference sequence). V lost 6 bases and J 0 bases, leaving 15 bases between the germline ends. Here the CDR3 reads CASSSLGMVSYEQYF. Written as DNA, the CDR3 is TGTGCCAGCAGTTCGCTCGGAATGGTCTCCTACGAGCAGTACTTC.

The chain couples TRBV19 to TRBJ2-5; 12 bases are shared with TRBD2. Germline lookup yields CDR1 LNHDA and CDR2 SQIVND (reference sequence). Trimming at V came to 3 bases and at J to 0 bases, leaving 14 bases not matched to a gene. CDR3 length: 20 residues. DNA of the CDR3: TGTGCCAGTAGTATTGGCCCCTCTAGCGGGAGGGCCTTCCACCAAGAGACCCAGTACTTC. It translates to CASSIGPSSGRAFHQETQYF.

This rearrangement joins TRBV5-1 to TRBJ2-7; 9 positions agree with TRBD2. This CDR3 region has 16 residues. J gave up 0 bases and V 4 bases, and 8 bases lay outside the gene matches. The germline gives CDR1 SGHRS, CDR2 YFSETQ. The CDR3 DNA follows: TGCGCCAGCAGCCAACGGCGGGGGGGATACTCCTACGAGCAGTACTTC. Protein: CASSQRRGGYSYEQYF.

In its sample, this clone was seen once. The chain links TRBV5-1 to TRBJ2-3, with TRBD2 identical over 12 bases. This CDR3 is 17 amino acids long. J lost 4 bases, V lost 1 base, and 7 bases had no gene match. CDR1 is SGHRS, CDR2 YFSETQ, per germline. The CDR3 spells CASSLIVPSGRADTQYF. Here the CDR3 DNA reads TGCGCCAGCAGCTTGATAGTACCTAGCGGGAGGGCAGATACGCAGTATTTT. The complete variable domain, with remaining parts taken from reference TRBV5-1 and TRBJ2-3, reads KAGVTQTPRYLIKTRGQQVTLSCSPISGHRSVSWYQQTPGQGLQFLFEYFSETQRNKGNFPGRFSGRQFSNSRSEMNVSTLELGDSALYLCASSLIVPSGRADTQYFGPGTRLTVL.

The rearrangement joins TRBV27 to TRBJ2-5, with 11 bases fitting TRBD2. CDR3 length: 17 amino acids. V gave up 5 bases and J gave up 2 bases; unmatched junction bases: 10. CDR1 and CDR2 from the germline V gene are MNHEY and SMNVEV (reference sequence). The CDR3 region is CASSPSPGLAAQETQYF. The CDR3 bases are TGTGCCAGCAGTCCTTCTCCGGGACTAGCGGCACAAGAGACCCAGTACTTC.

The V and J genes are TRBV9 and TRBJ2-1; no reliable D call. Per germline, CDR1 SGDLS and CDR2 YYNGEE. V was clipped by 0 bases and J by 2 bases, with 9 bases between them. The CDR3 is made up of 15 amino acids. CDR3 sequence (DNA): TGTGCCAGCAGCGTAGGATGGGAACCCTACAATGAGCAGTTCTTC. Translation: CASSVGWEPYNEQFF. The full variable domain, completed using reference TRBV9 and TRBJ2-1, is DSGVTQTPKHLITATGQRVTLRCSPRSGDLSVYWYQQSLDQGLQFLIQYYNGEERAKGNILERFSAQQFPDLHSELNLSSLELGDSALYFCASSVGWEPYNEQFFGPGTRLTVL.

The chain recombines TRBV10-2 with TRBJ2-5, with D unclear. There are 16 residues in the CDR3. Trimming pared 2 bases from V and 5 bases from J, leaving 18 bases between. Germline CDR1 reads WSHSY; CDR2 reads SAAADI. In DNA, the CDR3 is TGCGCCAGCAGTGAGGTACGGGTTGTCTCCAAGGAGACCCAGTACTTC. Translated: CASSEVRVVSKETQYF.

The chain has TRBV7-8 and TRBJ2-2, with 9 bases identical to TRBD1. Unmatched junction bases numbered 5, after V lost 3 bases and J lost 3 bases. Germline CDR1 and CDR2: SGHVS and FQNEAQ. The CDR3 spans 16 residues. CDR3 sequence reads: CASSFRTGAYTGELFF. Here the CDR3 DNA reads TGTGCCAGCAGCTTTCGGACAGGGGCATACACCGGGGAGCTGTTTTTT.

The chain joins TRBV5-1 to TRBJ2-5, with D possibly being TRBD1 (5 bases). This CDR3 contains 14 residues. Germline values: CDR1 SGHRS, CDR2 YFSETQ. The V end lost 2 bases, the J end lost 1 base, and 9 bases lay between the germline ends. CDR3 protein: CASSFRQIQETQYF. CDR3 DNA sequence: TGCGCCAGCAGCTTTCGACAGATCCAAGAGACCCAGTACTTC.

About this clone itself: The sample has other DNA sequences that encode this CDR3 too. J is TRBJ1-2 and V is TRBV11-2, with 9 bases identical to TRBD1. This CDR3 has 15 amino acids. The germline CDR1 and CDR2 sequences are SGHAT and FQNNGV. The junction had 7 bases not matched to a gene; V was cut back by 6 bases and J by 2 bases. CDR3 DNA: TGTGCCAGCAGTTCGGGACAGGGCGCCAACTATGGCTACACCTTC. Amino acid sequence: CASSSGQGANYGYTF. The full variable domain, completed using reference TRBV11-2 and TRBJ1-2, is EAGVAQSPRYKIIEKRQSVAFWCNPISGHATLYWYQQILGQGPKLLIQFQNNGVVDDSQLPKDRFSAERLKGVDSTLKIQPAKLEDSAVYLCASSSGQGANYGYTFGSGTRLTVV.

The chain joins TRBV27 to TRBJ2-7; D is perhaps TRBD2 (6 bases). The germline CDR1 and CDR2 sequences are MNHEY and SMNVEV (reference sequence). Trimming shortened V by 3 bases and J by 0 bases, and 15 bases separated the two germline ends. The CDR3 spans 16 residues. The CDR3 DNA follows: TGTGCCAGCAGTTTCCACGGGGGTGCCCGCTCCTACGAGCAGTACTTC. This codes for CASSFHGGARSYEQYF.

The V and J genes are TRBV4-1 and TRBJ2-7; TRBD2 matches at 9 bases. The V gene's germline CDR1 is MGHRA and CDR2 YSYEKL. V lost 1 base, J lost 7 bases, and 5 bases stayed unmatched. The CDR3 contains 14 residues. The CDR3 nucleotides read TGCGCCAGCAGCCAAGTGGGTCTAGCGGGAGAGCAGTACTTC. It codes for CASSQVGLAGEQYF.

The rearrangement links TRBV9 to TRBJ1-2, with 9 nucleotides matching TRBD1. V lost 3 bases and J lost 3; bases outside the gene matches: 3. Germline CDR1 reads SGDLS; CDR2 reads YYNGEE. This CDR3 contains 14 residues. Here the CDR3 DNA reads TGTGCCAGCAGCGCCGGGACAGGGTACTATGGCTACACCTTC. Residues: CASSAGTGYYGYTF. The whole variable domain, remainder taken from reference TRBV9 and TRBJ1-2, is DSGVTQTPKHLITATGQRVTLRCSPRSGDLSVYWYQQSLDQGLQFLIQYYNGEERAKGNILERFSAQQFPDLHSELNLSSLELGDSALYFCASSAGTGYYGYTFGSGTRLTVV.

The J gene is TRBJ2-3, the V gene TRBV4-1, with TRBD2 identical over 9 bases. This CDR3 has 15 residues. V lost 4 bases and J lost 2; bases outside the gene matches: 4. Germline V CDR1 and CDR2: MGHRA, YSYEKL. The DNA of the CDR3 is TGCGCCAGCAGCCGGATAGCGGGAGACACAGATACGCAGTATTTT. Protein: CASSRIAGDTDTQYF.

The J gene is TRBJ2-7, the V gene TRBV7-2, with 10 bases identical to TRBD2. The CDR3 covers 17 residues. J was trimmed by 6 bases and V by 5 bases; bases with no gene match: 16. Germline loops: CDR1 SGHTA, CDR2 FQGNSA. The CDR3 coding sequence is TGTGCCAGCAGCCACGGCATGACTAGCGGGTATCTAGGCGAGCAGTACTTC. It translates to CASSHGMTSGYLGEQYF.